Sequencing of this T cell receptor (beta chain) was carried out in a study of T cell clonotyping in hematopoietic cell transplantation. Findings and caveats of the study: Pathologically expanded recipient clonotypes increased progressively from day 30 to day 180 as diversity fell. Broader posttransplant TCR repertoire diversity was predicted by graft donor and pretransplant recipient Inverse Simpson Index values. Cells were unsorted, so CD4 and CD8 contributions were not separated.

Samples: about 28 days before transplant, then days 30, 100 and 180 after. The table came from immunoSEQ multiplex PCR; TCRdb's copy has only in-frame clones and leaves some out. The table lists about 550 clones, about 95% of them singletons. Germline CDR1 reads WNHNN; CDR2 reads SYGVQD (reference sequence). The CDR3 is made up of 16 amino acids. The V and J ends lost 3 bases and 3 bases, in that order; junction bases with no gene match: 5. With respect to this clone: Its antigen is not known.

This rearrangement joins TRBV10-1 to TRBJ2-2, with TRBD2 matching over 9 bases. The sequencing used peripheral blood mononuclear cells, collected 30 days after allogeneic stem cell transplant. The clonotype comes from a female patient aged 50-60 years who had an allogeneic stem cell transplant from an unrelated donor, so the T cells may come from the graft donor. Some clones in this sample may be carry-over from other donors' samples. The CDR3 DNA follows: TGCGCCAGCAGTGACCTCCGACTAGCGGACACCGGGGAGCTGTTTTTT. This sequence encodes CASSDLRLADTGELFF.